This T cell receptor (beta chain) was obtained from a study of Ad26.COV2.S vaccination and SARS-CoV-2 variants. The overall study: Trial arm assignment for the donor was COV1001 Ad26.COV2.S. Study-level points and caveats: The breadth of spike-specific CD8+ and CD4+ T cell responses after vaccination was reportedly substantial.

Trimming took off 0 bases at V and 5 bases at J, with 8 bases between the two ends. The germline gives CDR1 SGHNT, CDR2 YENEEA. The CDR3 has 13 residues. Profiling relied on immunoSEQ multiplex PCR, and the TCRdb table lists in-frame clones only, not all of them. The sample records roughly 400,000 clones, about 92% being singletons. Details on this clone: Its antigen remains unidentified.

The treatment here: roughly 20 received Ad26.COV2.S at low or high dose, single or two shots; several received placebo; per-sample allocation not given. Each sample was drawn 63 days after the first injection (of vaccine or placebo). This receptor was obtained from a person aged 18 to 59 who received the Ad26.COV2.S COVID-19 vaccine or a placebo. The sample in question was peripheral blood, obtained in a trial of Ad26.COV2.S vaccine versus placebo. The chain joins TRBV11-3 to TRBJ2-7; perhaps D is TRBD1 or TRBD2 (6 bases each). Here the CDR3 reads CASSLERDNEQYF. The DNA of the CDR3 is TGTGCCAGCAGCTTAGAGCGGGACAACGAGCAGTACTTC.